This T cell receptor (beta chain) was observed in a study of human T cells and chemical hapten exposure. MiXCR, run by TCRdb on the RACE reads, gives a single entry per CDR3 protein. The sample contains 180,000 or so distinct CDR3 sequences, about 15% of which appear only once. Germline V gene data show CDR1 as DFQATT and CDR2 as SNEGSKA (reference sequence). The length of the CDR3 is 12 residues. V was cut by 6 bases and J by 6 bases, with 11 bases left in between. As to this clonotype: Antigen specificity is unknown.

Stated time point: patch test 1, 2 weeks after DPC sensitization. The sample's treatment: therapeutic diphenylcyclopropenone sensitization with weekly scalp DPC. Points from the study as a whole: There were significantly more large CDR3 similarity clusters among expanded TCRs than among controls.

The V call is TRBV20-1, the J call TRBJ2-2; a weak D match, TRBD1 (6 bases). This TCR came from a woman aged 25 to 39 with alopecia areata. Some clones in this sample may be carry-over from other donors' samples. The sample consisted of whole blood, taken in connection with sensitization to the hapten diphenylcyclopropenone (DPC). CDR3 amino acids: CSAGGQPGELFF. As DNA, the CDR3 is TGCAGTGCGGGCGGACAGCCCGGGGAGCTGTTTTTT.